This T cell receptor beta chain came from a study of cytomegalovirus exposure and HLA in healthy donors. 13 Jbeta primers and 60 Vbeta primers were used for the PCR. Clones were read by immunoSEQ multiplex PCR, and TCRdb kept only the in-frame ones, dropping some. This repertoire comprises 150,000 to 250,000 clones; its ten largest clones make up about 0.74%. The germline gives CDR1 SGHNT, CDR2 YENEEA. The CDR3 spans 16 residues. With 3 bases clipped from V and 4 bases from J, the junction kept 9 bases outside the gene matches. General study points: The study dropped some indistinguishable V segments, TRBV6-2 and TRBV6-3 among them.

As regards this clone: Its antigen is not known.

This sequence originates from a boy aged 10-17 years in good health and CMV-seronegative. This rearrangement joins TRBV11-3 to TRBJ2-3, with TRBD1 identical over 8 bases. The sample taken for sequencing was PBMCs. The CDR3 here is CASSLRGQAKADTQYF. In DNA, the CDR3 is TGTGCCAGCAGCTTGAGGGGACAGGCTAAGGCAGATACGCAGTATTTT.